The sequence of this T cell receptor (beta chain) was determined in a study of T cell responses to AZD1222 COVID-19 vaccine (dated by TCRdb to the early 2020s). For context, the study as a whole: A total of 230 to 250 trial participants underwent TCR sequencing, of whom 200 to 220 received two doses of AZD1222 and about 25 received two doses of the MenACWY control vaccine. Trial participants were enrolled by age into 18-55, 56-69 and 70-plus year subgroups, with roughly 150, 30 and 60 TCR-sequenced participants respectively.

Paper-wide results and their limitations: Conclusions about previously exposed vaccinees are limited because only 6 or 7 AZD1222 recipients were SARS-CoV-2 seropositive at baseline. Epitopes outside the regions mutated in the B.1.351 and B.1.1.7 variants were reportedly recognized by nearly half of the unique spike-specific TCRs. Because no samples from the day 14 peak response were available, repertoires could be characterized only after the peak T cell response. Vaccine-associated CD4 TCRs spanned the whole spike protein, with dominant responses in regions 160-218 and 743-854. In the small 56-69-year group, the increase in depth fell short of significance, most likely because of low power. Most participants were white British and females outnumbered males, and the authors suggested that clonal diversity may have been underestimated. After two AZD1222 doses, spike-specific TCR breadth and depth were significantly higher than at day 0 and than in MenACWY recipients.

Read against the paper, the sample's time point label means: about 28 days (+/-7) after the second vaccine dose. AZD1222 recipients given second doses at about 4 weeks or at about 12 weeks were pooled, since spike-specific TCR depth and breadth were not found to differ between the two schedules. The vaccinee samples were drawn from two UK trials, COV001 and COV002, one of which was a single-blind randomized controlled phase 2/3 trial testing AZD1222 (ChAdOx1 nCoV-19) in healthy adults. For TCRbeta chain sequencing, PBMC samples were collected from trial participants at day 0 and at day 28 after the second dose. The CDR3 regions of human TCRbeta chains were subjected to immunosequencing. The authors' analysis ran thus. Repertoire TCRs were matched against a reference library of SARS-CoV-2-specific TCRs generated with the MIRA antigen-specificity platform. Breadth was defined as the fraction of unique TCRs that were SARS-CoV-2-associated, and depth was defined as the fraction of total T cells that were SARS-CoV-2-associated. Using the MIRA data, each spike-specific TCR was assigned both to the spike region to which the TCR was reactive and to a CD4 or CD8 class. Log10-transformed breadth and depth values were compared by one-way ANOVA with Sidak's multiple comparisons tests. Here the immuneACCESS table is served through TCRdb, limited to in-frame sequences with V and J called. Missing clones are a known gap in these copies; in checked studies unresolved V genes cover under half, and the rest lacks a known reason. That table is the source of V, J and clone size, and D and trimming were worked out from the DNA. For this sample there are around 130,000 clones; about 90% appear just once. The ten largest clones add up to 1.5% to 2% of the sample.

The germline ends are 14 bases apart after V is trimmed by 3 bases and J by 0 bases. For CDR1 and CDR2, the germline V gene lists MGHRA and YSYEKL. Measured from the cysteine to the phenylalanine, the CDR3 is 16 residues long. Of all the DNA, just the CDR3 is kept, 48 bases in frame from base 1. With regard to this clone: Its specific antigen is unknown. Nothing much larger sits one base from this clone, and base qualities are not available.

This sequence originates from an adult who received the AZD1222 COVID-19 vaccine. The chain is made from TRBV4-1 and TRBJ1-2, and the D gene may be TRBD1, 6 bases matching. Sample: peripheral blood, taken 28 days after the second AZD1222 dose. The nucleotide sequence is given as TGCGCCAGCAGCCAGCTTCCGACAGGAGCTAACTATGGCTACACCTTC. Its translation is CASSQLPTGANYGYTF.